This is a list of T cell receptor beta chains from one sample in a study of cytomegalovirus exposure and HLA in healthy donors. Measured with immunoSEQ multiplex PCR; TCRdb has only the in-frame clones, and not every one. The sample includes tens of thousands of clones, around 84% of them seen just once. Sequenced sample: PBMCs. These receptors originate from a male donor in good health and CMV-seronegative. Each CDR3 is given with its conserved first and last residue. A D gene is named only where the DNA matches it firmly. Clone size is not always given. Where it is, it says once, few, many or a class for expanded clones.

V gene	clone size	J gene	D gene	CDR3 protein	CDR3 DNA
TRBV7-2	few	TRBJ2-7	TRBD2	CASSRPRGGGFNEQYF	TGTGCCAGCAGCCGCCCTAGGGGCGGGGGGTTTAACGAGCAGTACTTC
TRBV5-1	NA	TRBJ1-4	NA	CASSLAREDEKLFF	TGCGCCAGCAGCTTGGCCAGGGAAGATGAAAAACTGTTTTTT
TRBV19	few	TRBJ2-7	TRBD1	CASSSLPGQGYYEQYF	TGTGCCAGTAGTTCCCTACCGGGACAGGGGTACTACGAGCAGTACTTC
TRBV2	NA	TRBJ2-7	TRBD1	CASTVFGQGIEQYF	TGTGCCAGCACCGTTTTCGGACAGGGTATCGAGCAGTACTTC
TRBV27	NA	TRBJ1-2	NA	CASSPERYYGYTF	TGTGCCAGCAGCCCCGAACGGTACTATGGCTACACCTTC
TRBV5-1	NA	TRBJ2-7	TRBD1	CASSLEGQVSTYEQYF	TGCGCCAGCAGCTTGGAAGGACAGGTATCCACCTACGAGCAGTACTTC
TRBV11-1	few	TRBJ1-1	NA	CASSYKPGEPEAFF	TGTGCCAGCAGCTATAAACCGGGGGAGCCTGAAGCTTTCTTT
TRBV9	NA	TRBJ2-5	TRBD2	CASSVEGGLAGETQYF	TGTGCCAGCAGCGTAGAGGGGGGACTAGCGGGAGAGACCCAGTACTTC
TRBV6-5	NA	TRBJ2-7	NA	CASSLFGYEQYF	TGTGCCAGCAGCCTATTCGGCTACGAGCAGTACTTC
TRBV6-5	NA	TRBJ1-2	NA	CASSYSGREDYGYTF	TGTGCCAGCAGTTATTCCGGCAGGGAGGACTATGGCTACACCTTC
TRBV5-6	NA	TRBJ1-6	TRBD1	CASSLDRGLRASPLHF	TGTGCCAGCAGCCTAGACAGGGGTCTGAGGGCTTCACCCCTCCACTTT
TRBV7-9	NA	TRBJ1-4	TRBD1	CASSLGSGTGSLNEKLFF	TGTGCCAGCAGCTTGGGTTCCGGGACAGGGAGTCTCAATGAAAAACTGTTTTTT
TRBV27	NA	TRBJ1-5	NA	CASSLRTSHSNQPQHF	TGTGCCAGCAGTTTACGGACTTCCCATAGCAATCAGCCCCAGCATTTT
TRBV2	few	TRBJ1-2	TRBD1	CASQGQGNGYTF	TGTGCCAGCCAGGGACAGGGTAATGGCTACACCTTC
TRBV15	few	TRBJ1-1	TRBD1	CATSRERGQGTDEAFF	TGTGCCACCAGCAGAGAGAGGGGGCAGGGGACGGATGAAGCTTTCTTT
TRBV5-4	NA	TRBJ1-4	TRBD1	CASSLTGGADEKLFF	TGTGCCAGCAGCTTGACAGGGGGCGCGGATGAAAAACTGTTTTTT
TRBV20-1	few	TRBJ2-5	NA	CSAGSQTQYF	TGCAGTGCTGGTAGCCAGACCCAGTACTTC
TRBV7-9	NA	TRBJ2-5	NA	CSSSLGAGQETQYF	TGTTCCAGCAGCTTAGGAGCAGGGCAAGAGACCCAGTACTTC
TRBV15	NA	TRBJ1-5	TRBD1	CATSRDSGTGGGPQHF	TGTGCCACCAGCAGAGATTCAGGGACAGGGGGGGGTCCCCAGCATTTT
TRBV19	once	TRBJ1-6	NA	CASSIVQGGDSPLHF	TGTGCCAGTAGTATTGTACAGGGTGGCGATTCACCCCTCCACTTT
TRBV30	NA	TRBJ2-1	TRBD2	CAWSRLGLAGYNEQFF	TGTGCCTGGAGTCGACTGGGACTAGCGGGTTACAATGAGCAGTTCTTC
TRBV7-8	NA	TRBJ1-4	NA	CASSLRRAQGREKLFF	TGTGCCAGCAGCTTGCGGCGGGCTCAAGGACGTGAAAAACTGTTTTTT
TRBV19	once	TRBJ1-6	NA	CASSITRSYNSPLHF	TGTGCCAGTAGTATAACACGCTCCTATAATTCACCCCTCCACTTT
TRBV15	NA	TRBJ1-5	NA	CATSWTGGTGQPQHF	TGTGCCACCAGCTGGACGGGGGGAACGGGTCAGCCCCAGCATTTT
TRBV11-3	NA	TRBJ1-1	TRBD1	CASSLGGEGGQAFF	TGTGCCAGCAGCTTAGGAGGGGAAGGGGGCCAAGCTTTCTTT
TRBV5-1	few	TRBJ1-4	NA	CASSLGAATNEKLFF	TGCGCCAGCAGCTTGGGAGCTGCAACTAATGAAAAACTGTTTTTT
TRBV18	few	TRBJ2-5	NA	CASSPDSQETQYF	TGTGCCAGCTCACCGGACAGCCAAGAGACCCAGTACTTC
TRBV7-2	NA	TRBJ2-4	TRBD2	CASSLRRGAGAKNIQYF	TGTGCCAGCAGCTTAAGGCGGGGGGCGGGGGCCAAAAACATTCAGTACTTC
TRBV27	NA	TRBJ2-7	TRBD2	CASGGTSGSYEQYF	TGTGCCAGCGGCGGGACTAGCGGGAGCTACGAGCAGTACTTC
TRBV15	few	TRBJ1-3	NA	CATSRDPRDRSLSGNTIYF	TGTGCCACCAGCAGAGACCCTCGCGACAGAAGCCTCTCTGGAAACACCATATATTTT
TRBV9	NA	TRBJ2-2	NA	CASSRRRATNTGELFF	TGTGCCAGCAGCCGCCGGAGGGCTACGAACACCGGGGAGCTGTTTTTT
TRBV13	NA	TRBJ1-1	NA	CASSFGEGNTEAFF	TGTGCCAGCAGCTTCGGGGAGGGGAACACTGAAGCTTTCTTT
TRBV2	NA	TRBJ2-5	TRBD2	CASSGGTPLPETQYF	TGTGCCAGCAGCGGGGGGACTCCCCTCCCCGAGACCCAGTACTTC
TRBV2	NA	TRBJ2-3	NA	CASREPGIGRDTQYF	TGTGCCAGCAGAGAGCCGGGGATTGGGAGGGATACGCAGTATTTT
TRBV7-7	NA	TRBJ2-5	TRBD2	CASSLGTTQETQYF	TGTGCCAGCAGCCTGGGGACTACCCAAGAGACCCAGTACTTC